This T cell receptor beta chain is drawn from a study of cytomegalovirus exposure and HLA in healthy donors. About the research overall: HLA-typed donors were the source of about 90 million unique TCRs held in an early data release. Study outcomes and limitations: The availability of immune exposure information extended only to CMV serostatus. Per published reports, the classifier diagnosed cytomegalovirus status with high specificity and sensitivity.

A word on this clone: Its antigen is as yet unknown.

13 Jbeta primers and 60 Vbeta primers were used for the PCR. The method was immunoSEQ multiplex PCR; TCRdb's version includes in-frame clones alone and lacks a portion of them. Here the sample spans some 200,000 clones, roughly four fifths being singletons. The CDR3 sequence is 14 residues long. Trimming at V came to 3 bases and at J to 5 bases, leaving 6 bases not matched to a gene. From germline, CDR1 is MDHEN and CDR2 SYDVKM. V gene TRBV28 combines with J gene TRBJ2-5; 7 nucleotides agree with TRBD2. The source is a woman aged 25 to 39 in good health and CMV-seropositive. The sample consisted of PBMCs. In DNA form, the CDR3 reads TGTGCCAGCAGTTTGGTACTAGCGTGGGAGACCCAGTACTTC. Translation gives CASSLVLAWETQYF.